This TCR beta chain originates from a study of blood T cell repertoires in COVID-19. Measured with immunoSEQ multiplex PCR; TCRdb has only the in-frame clones, and not every one. The data show about 200,000 clones, roughly 82% seen once. Only a few counts were recorded for this clone. The CDR3 is made up of 17 amino acids. J was trimmed by 1 base and V by 5 bases; bases with no gene match: 11. Germline CDR1 and CDR2: LNHDA and SQIVND (reference sequence). The TCR sequence derives from a human donor in a cohort sampled during active COVID-19. The specimen sequenced was peripheral blood. The rearrangement uses TRBV19 and TRBJ2-7; TRBD2 agrees at 10 bases. The CDR3 bases are TGTGCCAGTAGTCCCTTGGCTAGCGGGAGTGGTTCCTACGAGCAGTACTTC. It codes for CASSPLASGSGSYEQYF. The full variable domain, completed using reference TRBV19 and TRBJ2-7, is DGGITQSPKYLFRKEGQNVTLSCEQNLNHDAMYWYRQDPGQGLRLIYYSQIVNDFQKGDIAEGYSVSREKKESFPLTVTSAQKNPTAFYLCASSPLASGSGSYEQYFGPGTRLTVT.